The 31 T cell receptor beta chains below were found in one sample sequenced in a study of OX40 agonist ivuxolimab in advanced cancers. Here immunoSEQ multiplex PCR was the method, and the copy in TCRdb shows in-frame clones only, minus some. This table holds fewer than 70,000 clones, roughly nine tenths found once. The input for sequencing was CD4+ or CD8+ T cells sorted from blood, taken in a trial of the OX40 agonist ivuxolimab. Every receptor here comes from an adult with an advanced solid tumor such as melanoma, head and neck, liver or kidney cancer.

V gene TRBV11-2 combines with J gene TRBJ2-2, with D possibly matching TRBD2 (5 bases). Germline V lookup: CDR1 SGHAT, CDR2 FQNNGV. V lost 6 bases, J lost 5 bases, and 13 bases lay in between. This CDR3 region has 14 residues. CDR3 protein: CASSTGTGTGELFF. CDR3 in DNA: TGTGCCAGCAGTACGGGCACGGGAACCGGGGAGCTGTTTTTT.

V gene TRBV18 combines with J gene TRBJ1-1; the D is unclear. The CDR3 extends over 13 amino acids. Trimming stripped 2 bases from V and 8 bases from J, with 12 bases between. Germline CDR1 reads KGHSH; CDR2 reads LQKENI. The DNA of the CDR3 is TGTGCCAGCTCACCAGGGCTGGGAGAAGAAGCTTTCTTT. Translating gives CASSPGLGEEAFF.

This chain links TRBV5-6 with TRBJ2-5, with 7 bases aligning to TRBD2. After removal of 1 base from V and 5 bases from J, the junction contained 5 bases not matched to a gene. Germline CDR1 reads SGHDT; CDR2 reads YYEEEE. The length of the CDR3 is 14 residues. Written as DNA, the CDR3 is TGTGCCAGCAGCTTGACCACTAGCGAGGAGACCCAGTACTTC. Protein: CASSLTTSEETQYF.

J is TRBJ1-4 and V is TRBV11-2; D is ambiguous. Germline assignment: CDR1 SGHAT and CDR2 FQNNGV. V lost 2 bases and J lost 0, with 10 bases in between. This CDR3 is built from 16 residues. The CDR3 nucleotides are TGTGCCAGCAGCTTACGATGGCTCGCAACTAATGAAAAACTGTTTTTT. Residues: CASSLRWLATNEKLFF.

The chain links TRBV5-4 to TRBJ2-5; D is unresolved. The CDR3 is 15 amino acids. Germline-derived CDR1 and CDR2 are SGHNT and YYREEE (reference sequence). The V gene lost 0 bases and the J gene lost 2 bases, with 11 bases spanning the gap. CDR3 nucleotide sequence: TGTGCCAGCAGCTTGGTAGGATACGGACAAGAGACCCAGTACTTC. It yields the protein CASSLVGYGQETQYF.

This sequence joins TRBV11-2 and TRBJ2-1; 13 bases fit TRBD2. The CDR3 is 18 amino acids. Germline V gives CDR1 SGHAT, CDR2 FQNNGV. With 4 bases clipped from V and 4 bases from J, the junction kept 10 bases outside the gene matches. This chain's CDR3 is CASSSGGTSGRAYNEQFF. CDR3 in DNA: TGTGCCAGCAGCTCGGGGGGAACTAGCGGGAGGGCTTACAATGAGCAGTTCTTC.

CDR3 sequence reads: CASSTVSSDTQYF. In nucleotides, the CDR3 is TGTGCCAGTAGCACTGTATCGTCCGATACGCAGTATTTT. J is TRBJ2-3 and V is TRBV19; no clear D gene. The germline V and J ends were trimmed by 6 bases and 6 bases, with 13 bases remaining between them. Germline V gene sequence: CDR1 LNHDA, CDR2 SQIVND (reference sequence). There are 13 residues in the CDR3.

The V call is TRBV18, the J call TRBJ2-1; possible D gene TRBD2, 5 bases. V was shortened by 2 bases and J by 7 bases, with 15 bases between the two germline ends. Germline CDR1 reads KGHSH; CDR2 reads LQKENI. The CDR3 extends over 15 amino acids. DNA of the CDR3: TGTGCCAGCTCACCAATTCGAGGGTATCGGAATGAGCAGTTCTTC. This encodes CASSPIRGYRNEQFF. The full variable domain, with the rest looked up from reference TRBV18 and TRBJ2-1, is NAGVMQNPRHLVRRRGQEARLRCSPMKGHSHVYWYRQLPEEGLKFMVYLQKENIIDESGMPKERFSAEFPKEGPSILRIQQVVRGDSAAYFCASSPIRGYRNEQFFGPGTRLTVL.

This rearrangement joins TRBV4-2 to TRBJ2-7; 13 bases line up with TRBD2. The J segment lost 6 bases and the V segment lost 1 base, leaving 12 bases of the junction unmatched. The CDR3 runs to 18 residues. Per the germline V gene, CDR1 is LGHNA and CDR2 is YNFKEQ. The CDR3 region has the DNA TGTGCCAGCAGCCAAGGGACTAGCGGGAGCTCTCGTCTGGGCGAGCAGTACTTC. This sequence encodes CASSQGTSGSSRLGEQYF.

A single count supports this clone. The rearrangement joins TRBV5-4 to TRBJ1-6; TRBD1 might be the D (5 bases). The CDR3 is 16 residues long. The V end was cut by 3 bases, the J end by 9 bases, with 19 bases between. Germline CDR1 is SGHNT and CDR2 is YYREEE (reference sequence). CDR3 bases: TGTGCCAGCAGCTCATGGGACCTACGAAGGCGTTCACCCCTCCACTTT. Its translation is CASSSWDLRRRSPLHF.

The rearrangement links TRBV19 to TRBJ2-6; TRBD2 agrees at 9 bases. Germline CDR1 is LNHDA and CDR2 is SQIVND (reference sequence). The CDR3 loop spans 18 amino acids. Germline trimming cut 0 bases from V and 2 bases from J; bases unmatched to any gene: 5. The CDR3 region is CASSIDGTSIAGANVLTF. Written as DNA, the CDR3 is TGTGCCAGTAGTATAGATGGGACTAGCATCGCTGGGGCCAACGTCCTGACTTTC.

The rearrangement uses TRBV9 and TRBJ2-5; 9 bases are shared with TRBD2. V dropped 2 bases and J dropped 5; count of bases not matched to a gene: 10. CDR1 is SGDLS, CDR2 YYNGEE, per germline. The CDR3 loop spans 16 amino acids. The CDR3 is CASSVTPAGGEETQYF. The CDR3 coding sequence is TGTGCCAGCAGCGTTACCCCAGCGGGGGGTGAGGAGACCCAGTACTTC.

This clone showed up just once. The V call is TRBV12-1, the J call TRBJ2-5; TRBD2 is the table's D call, not checked against the DNA. TRBV12-1 is given as a pseudogene. The CDR3 contains 17 residues. CDR3: CASSFEWGGRAGETQYF. The CDR3 coding sequence is TGTGCCAGCAGCTTTGAATGGGGCGGGAGGGCCGGAGAGACCCAGTACTTC.

This chain connects TRBV2 to TRBJ1-1; D remains ambiguous. This CDR3 is built from 13 residues. The V end lost 7 bases, the J end lost 1 base, and 10 bases lay between the germline ends. The V gene's germline CDR1 is SNHLY and CDR2 FYNNEI. The CDR3 is CASTLDGNTEAFF. The CDR3 nucleotides are TGTGCCAGCACCTTGGACGGGAACACTGAAGCTTTCTTT.

The chain links TRBV30 to TRBJ1-3; a weak D match, TRBD1 (5 bases). The CDR3 runs 12 residues. Germline values: CDR1 GTSNPN, CDR2 SVGIG (reference sequence). Between the trimmed V and J ends, which lost 4 bases and 11 bases, there was a span of 15 bases. The chain's CDR3 is CAWNPGRLSIYF. The CDR3 nucleotides read TGTGCCTGGAATCCAGGGAGGCTATCCATATATTTT.

The chain couples TRBV5-1 to TRBJ2-5, with D tentatively TRBD1 (6 bases). Germline CDR1 reads SGHRS; CDR2 reads YFSETQ. The V end lost 4 bases, the J end lost 2 bases, and 12 bases lay between the germline ends. The CDR3 length is 14 residues. CDR3 protein: CASSIGQIQETQYF. The CDR3, as DNA: TGCGCCAGCAGCATTGGACAGATTCAAGAGACCCAGTACTTC.

This chain links TRBV19 with TRBJ2-7, with 7 bases fitting TRBD2. The V segment lost 5 bases and the J segment 2 bases; nucleotides outside the gene matches: 6. The germline gives CDR1 LNHDA, CDR2 SQIVND (reference sequence). The CDR3 spans 14 residues. The DNA for the CDR3 is TGTGCCAGTAGTCCGCAGCGGGGTCCCTACGAGCAGTACTTC. Translated, it gives CASSPQRGPYEQYF.

The chain links TRBV7-3 to TRBJ2-4; 9 bases are a match to TRBD1. This CDR3 has 17 amino acids. CDR1 is SGHTA, CDR2 FQGTGA, per germline. J gave up 0 bases and V 0 bases, and 3 bases lay outside the gene matches. The CDR3 coding sequence is TGTGCCAGCAGCTTAACGGGACAGGGACGAGCCAAAAACATTCAGTACTTC. It encodes CASSLTGQGRAKNIQYF.

The CDR3 reads CASSGADRPSYTEAFF. The DNA for the CDR3 is TGTGCCAGCAGTGGTGCGGACAGGCCCTCCTACACTGAAGCTTTCTTT. The V call is TRBV6-1, the J call TRBJ1-1; 7 nucleotides line up with TRBD1. The CDR3 length is 16 residues. V lost 4 bases and J lost 3; bases outside the gene matches: 11. Per the germline V gene, CDR1 is MNHNS and CDR2 is SASEGT.

The chain is built from TRBV5-1 and TRBJ2-1; tentatively, D is TRBD1 or TRBD2 (5 bases each). The germline V gene has CDR1 SGHRS and CDR2 YFSETQ. V was pared by 1 base and J by 5 bases, with 13 bases between. The CDR3 consists of 15 residues. The CDR3 is CASSLLGDPDNEQFF. The CDR3 DNA reads as TGCGCCAGCAGCTTGTTAGGGGACCCGGACAATGAGCAGTTCTTC.

A remark on this clone: The identical CDR3 is also encoded by other nucleotide sequences in the sample. V usage is TRBV7-2 and J usage is TRBJ1-3; 7 nucleotides align to TRBD1. The CDR3 runs 16 residues. The germline V gene encodes CDR1 SGHTA and CDR2 FQGNSA. J was trimmed by 4 bases and V by 5 bases; bases with no gene match: 11. CDR3 sequence: CASSLVTGTGGNTIYF. The CDR3 bases are TGTGCCAGCAGCCTGGTGACAGGGACGGGCGGAAACACCATATATTTT.

This chain joins TRBV7-8 and TRBJ2-2, with D perhaps TRBD1 or TRBD2 (5 bases each). Germline values: CDR1 SGHVS, CDR2 FQNEAQ. This CDR3 comprises 13 residues. V gave up 4 bases and J gave up 9 bases, with 12 bases separating them. CDR3 sequence: CASSWGRTRELFF. The CDR3 nucleotides read TGTGCCAGCAGCTGGGGACGGACCCGGGAGCTGTTTTTT.

The chain combines TRBV29-1 with TRBJ1-5; D possibly corresponds to TRBD1 (5 bases). V lost 4 bases and J lost 7, with 14 bases in between. The CDR3 is 13 residues long. The germline gives CDR1 SQVTM, CDR2 ANQGSEA. The CDR3 sequence is CSVGRGVGQPQHF. Written as DNA, the CDR3 is TGCAGCGTTGGGAGGGGTGTAGGCCAGCCCCAGCATTTT. Full variable domain (remainder filled in from reference TRBV29-1 and TRBJ1-5): SAVISQKPSRDICQRGTSLTIQCQVDSQVTMMFWYRQQPGQSLTLIATANQGSEATYESGFVIDKFPISRPNLTFSTLTVSNMSPEDSSIYLCSVGRGVGQPQHFGDGTRLSIL.

This rearrangement joins TRBV10-1 to TRBJ1-6, with D perhaps TRBD1 (6 bases). Germline V gene lookup returns CDR1 WNHNN and CDR2 SYGVQD (reference sequence). The CDR3 loop spans 14 amino acids. Between the trimmed V and J ends, which lost 6 bases and 13 bases, there was a span of 19 bases. The CDR3 region is CASSPTGLVLPLHF. The DNA of the CDR3 is TGCGCCAGCAGCCCCACAGGGCTCGTCCTCCCCCTCCACTTT.

V and J are TRBV27 and TRBJ1-1, with 7 positions matching TRBD1. Trimming removed 5 bases from V and 1 base from J; junction bases left unmatched: 10. In germline, CDR1 is MNHEY, CDR2 SMNVEV (reference sequence). The CDR3 loop spans 16 amino acids. The CDR3 loop reads CASSETLRGGNTEAFF. CDR3 DNA: TGTGCCAGCAGTGAAACTCTCAGGGGGGGGAACACTGAAGCTTTCTTT.

The V and J genes are TRBV6-6 and TRBJ2-5; D might be TRBD1 or TRBD2, each matching 7 bases. CDR1 is MNHNY and CDR2 is SVGAGI in the germline V gene (reference sequence). This CDR3 is built from 14 residues. Trimming pared 2 bases from V and 5 bases from J, leaving 12 bases between. CDR3 nucleotide sequence: TGTGCCAGCAGTTACGACAGGGAGGGGGAGACCCAGTACTTC. Protein product: CASSYDREGETQYF.

This chain uses TRBV5-1 with TRBJ2-1, with TRBD2 as a possible D gene (5 bases). Germline loops: CDR1 SGHRS, CDR2 YFSETQ. V lost 0 bases to trimming and J lost 0 bases, with 10 bases between them. CDR3 length: 16 amino acids. The CDR3 DNA sequence: TGCGCCAGCAGCTTGGATGGAGGACTCTCCTACAATGAGCAGTTCTTC. This sequence encodes CASSLDGGLSYNEQFF.

V and J are TRBV2 and TRBJ1-2; 7 nucleotides line up with TRBD1. CDR3 length: 14 amino acids. V was clipped by 8 bases and J by 0 bases; unmatched bases: 6. Germline V gene sequence: CDR1 SNHLY, CDR2 FYNNEI. The CDR3 spells CASRGTATNYGYTF. The DNA for the CDR3 is TGTGCCAGCCGCGGGACAGCGACTAACTATGGCTACACCTTC. The entire variable domain, with the rest obtained from reference TRBV2 and TRBJ1-2, is as follows: EPEVTQTPSHQVTQMGQEVILRCVPISNHLYFYWYRQILGQKVEFLVSFYNNEISEKSEIFDDQFSVERPDGSNFTLKIRSTKLEDSAMYFCASRGTATNYGYTFGSGTRLTVV.

V gene TRBV6-1 combines with J gene TRBJ2-5; 7 positions agree with TRBD1. The germline V gene encodes CDR1 MNHNS and CDR2 SASEGT. The V segment lost 7 bases and the J segment 5 bases; nucleotides outside the gene matches: 10. The CDR3 is made up of 14 amino acids. Here the CDR3 reads CASNYADRRETQYF. The CDR3 nucleotides read TGTGCCAGCAATTACGCGGACAGGAGGGAGACCCAGTACTTC.

In this sample, this clone turned up a few times. This chain connects TRBV11-2 to TRBJ1-1; possible D gene TRBD1, 5 bases. Deletions cut 3 bases from V and 9 bases from J, with 11 bases between. The CDR3 covers 12 residues. Germline lookup yields CDR1 SGHAT and CDR2 FQNNGV. CDR3 sequence (DNA): TGTGCCAGCAGCTTCGGGGGGAACAAAGCTTTCTTT. Translated: CASSFGGNKAFF.

The chain is built from TRBV5-1 and TRBJ2-6, with unresolved D. V dropped 2 bases and J dropped 3 bases, with 6 bases sitting between them. The CDR3 has 14 residues. Germline CDR1 and CDR2: SGHRS and YFSETQ. CDR3 protein: CASSFGDGANVLTF. CDR3 DNA sequence: TGCGCCAGCAGCTTTGGGGATGGGGCCAACGTCCTGACTTTC.